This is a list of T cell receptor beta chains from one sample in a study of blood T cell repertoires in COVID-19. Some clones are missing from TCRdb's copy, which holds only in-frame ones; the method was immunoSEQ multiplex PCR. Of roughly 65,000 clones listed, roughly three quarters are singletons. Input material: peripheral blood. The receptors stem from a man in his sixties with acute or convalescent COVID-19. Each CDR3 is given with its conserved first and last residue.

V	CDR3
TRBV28	CASSARGSSYNSPLHF
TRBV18	CASSPQRQGQESPLHF
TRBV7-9	CASSLTGPRNEKLFF
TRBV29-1	CSVAGTGVSYEQYF
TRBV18	CASSLKGARETQYF
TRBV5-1	CASRTGGSTGELFF
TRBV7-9	CASTHTGGAGYGYTF
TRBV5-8	CASRRQGTGYTF
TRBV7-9	CASSPYRDEQFF
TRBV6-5	CASSPARVFYNEQFF
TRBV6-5	CASSYRQARGGNTIYF
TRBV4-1	CASSQDRGGAVGTQYF
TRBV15	CATSRGTGEVAQYF
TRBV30	CAWSTGTWEAFF
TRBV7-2	CASGTSTGRSYNEQFF
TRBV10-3	CAISESVATTPGELFF
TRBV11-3	CASSGQAHTGELFF